These 31 T cell receptor beta chains share one sample of origin, sequenced in a study of shared clonotypes between healthy human individuals (dated by TCRdb to 2020 to 2022). For the CD8 naive samples, CD45RO-negative cells were positively selected for CCR7, yielding a CD45RA+CCR7+ population from which TemRA cells were excluded. Preparation of the library involved the immunoSEQ multiplex PCR assay. This is the immuneACCESS table as TCRdb keeps it, with only in-frame sequences that have V and J called. A part of the clones is gone; compared with another copy, unresolved V genes explain less than half, and the rest is unexplained. The sample table lists around 1.9 million clones, about 92% of them with a count of one. Roughly 1.8% of the sample rests with the top ten. The sequencing input was naive CD8+ T cells from PBMCs. The cell subset or site label, read with the paper, signifies: CD45RA+CCR7+. These receptors were collected from a man between 18 and 29 years old in good health. Some clones in this sample may be carry-over from other donors' samples.

The CDR3 reads CASSGVNTGTGESTDTQYF. The CDR3 nucleotides read TGTGCCAGCAGCGGAGTCAATACCGGGACAGGAGAAAGCACAGATACGCAGTATTTT. This chain joins TRBV9 and TRBJ2-3; 8 bases are shared with TRBD1. The CDR3 is made up of 19 amino acids. Germline assignment: CDR1 SGDLS and CDR2 YYNGEE. V shed 3 bases and J 0 bases; nucleotides not matched to a gene: 15.

This clone showed up just a few times. The chain has TRBV13 and TRBJ1-4; D call uncertain. The CDR3 length is 12 residues. V was shortened by 6 bases and J by 8 bases, with 10 bases between the two germline ends. Germline values: CDR1 PRHDT, CDR2 FYEKMQ (reference sequence). In DNA, the CDR3 is TGTGCCAGCAGTCATCTAGGGGAAAAACTGTTTTTT. It codes for CASSHLGEKLFF.

This clone was observed once. The chain has TRBV7-2 and TRBJ1-4, with D possibly TRBD1 on 6 matching bases. The length of the CDR3 is 13 residues. V lost 1 base and J lost 7, with 7 bases in between. CDR1 is SGHTA, CDR2 FQGNSA, per germline. DNA of the CDR3: TGTGCCAGCAGCTTAGGGGGGGCTGAAAAACTGTTTTTT. It codes for CASSLGGAEKLFF.

Regarding this clone: The sample carries other DNA sequences with the same CDR3. The chain is built from TRBV18 and TRBJ2-7; 9 bases are a match to TRBD1. This CDR3 has 14 amino acids. CDR1 KGHSH and CDR2 LQKENI come from the germline V gene. With 3 bases clipped from V and 3 bases from J, the junction kept 3 bases outside the gene matches. The CDR3 reads CASSPTGGLYEQYF. The CDR3 nucleotides are TGTGCCAGCTCACCCACAGGGGGCCTCTACGAGCAGTACTTC.

Points on this clone: This specimen includes other DNA sequences encoding the same CDR3. V gene TRBV13 combines with J gene TRBJ2-7; possible D gene TRBD1, 5 bases. V was clipped by 5 bases and J by 3 bases, with 11 bases between them. Germline CDR1 is PRHDT and CDR2 is FYEKMQ (reference sequence). This CDR3 is built from 13 residues. For the CDR3, the DNA is TGTGCCAGCAGCCCAGACAGTAGCTACGAGCAGTACTTC. Translated, it gives CASSPDSSYEQYF.

The gene calls are TRBV28 and TRBJ2-3; D may be TRBD2 (5 bases). This CDR3 region has 14 residues. Germline V gene data show CDR1 as MDHEN and CDR2 as SYDVKM. V was shortened by 5 bases and J by 6 bases, with 15 bases between the two germline ends. In DNA form, the CDR3 reads TGTGCCAGCAGTGAGGAGCGGCCCATGGATACGCAGTATTTT. Translated: CASSEERPMDTQYF.

About this clone: The same CDR3 is also encoded by other DNA sequences in this sample. The V and J genes are TRBV27 and TRBJ2-7; 8 nucleotides agree with TRBD2. The junction had 2 bases not matched to a gene; V was cut back by 2 bases and J by 2 bases. CDR1 is MNHEY, CDR2 SMNVEV, per germline (reference sequence). The CDR3 is 14 amino acids. The CDR3 loop reads CASSLAGGPYEQYF. As DNA, the CDR3 is TGTGCCAGCAGTTTAGCGGGAGGTCCCTACGAGCAGTACTTC.

J is TRBJ1-2 and V is TRBV29-1; 7 nucleotides match TRBD1. The V gene's germline CDR1 is SQVTM and CDR2 ANQGSEA. After removal of 1 base from V and 2 bases from J, the junction contained 4 bases not matched to a gene. The CDR3 has 14 residues. The CDR3: CSVEGPTGNYGYTF. The CDR3 bases are TGCAGCGTTGAAGGACCGACAGGGAACTATGGCTACACCTTC.

The chain carries TRBV6-1 and TRBJ2-7; TRBD1 matches 8 bases. Germline V gene data show CDR1 as MNHNS and CDR2 as SASEGT. This CDR3 spans 18 amino acids. V lost 2 bases and J lost 3; bases outside the gene matches: 15. The CDR3 region has the DNA TGTGCCAGCAGTGAACAGGACAGGGTGAAACCCCTGGGCTACGAGCAGTACTTC. As protein: CASSEQDRVKPLGYEQYF.

The chain couples TRBV5-6 to TRBJ2-2; 10 nucleotides match TRBD1. The CDR3 spans 16 residues. Germline-derived CDR1 and CDR2 are SGHDT and YYEEEE. V lost 0 bases and J lost 4; bases outside the gene matches: 3. For the CDR3, the DNA is TGTGCCAGCAGCTTGGGGGACAGGGGAATCACCGGGGAGCTGTTTTTT. Amino acids: CASSLGDRGITGELFF.

About this clone itself: Its ends do not fully match the called genes, so a read error is possible. The gene calls are TRBV7-2 and TRBJ2-3; TRBD2 is a possible D gene (5 bases). This CDR3 contains 16 residues. Germline-derived CDR1 and CDR2 are SGHTA and FQGNSA. The CDR3 bases are TGTGCCAGCAGCCTAGCCCCCCAGAGACACACAGATACGCAGTATTTT. Encoded protein: CASSLAPQRHTDTQYF. Full variable domain (missing parts from reference TRBV7-2 and TRBJ2-3): GAGVSQSPSNKVTEKGKDVELRCDPISGHTALYWYRQSLGQGLEFLIYFQGNSAPDKSGLPSDRFSAERTGGSVSTLTIQRTQQEDSAVYLCASSLAPQRHTDTQYFGPGTRLTVL.

CDR3 sequence: CASSQVPGLSTDTQYF. In nucleotides, the CDR3 is TGCGCCAGCAGCCAAGTACCGGGACTAAGCACAGATACGCAGTATTTT. The rearrangement uses TRBV4-1 and TRBJ2-3; TRBD2 matches at 7 bases. J was trimmed by 0 bases and V by 1 base; bases with no gene match: 4. This CDR3 region has 16 residues. Germline values: CDR1 MGHRA, CDR2 YSYEKL.

V gene TRBV5-1 combines with J gene TRBJ1-2, with 7 bases identical to TRBD1. The ends lost 4 bases at V and 2 bases at J; junction bases unmatched: 2. The CDR3 spans 13 residues. Germline CDR1 SGHRS, CDR2 YFSETQ. The CDR3, as DNA: TGCGCCAGCAGCGTGGGACAGAACTATGGCTACACCTTC. Protein: CASSVGQNYGYTF.

CDR3 DNA sequence: TGCAGCGTTAGGGACAGGGTTTCCTACGAGCAGTACTTC. Translated: CSVRDRVSYEQYF. The chain has TRBV29-1 and TRBJ2-5; 9 bases line up with TRBD1. The J call may be wrong; the DNA end is better matched by TRBJ2-7. Germline CDR1 and CDR2: SQVTM and ANQGSEA. The length of the CDR3 is 13 residues.

In DNA form, the CDR3 reads TGCGCCAGCAGCTTGGGATGGATTGACATTCAGTACTTC. Encoded protein: CASSLGWIDIQYF. V and J are TRBV5-1 and TRBJ2-4; D call uncertain. Germline loops: CDR1 SGHRS, CDR2 YFSETQ. V was trimmed by 0 bases and J by 8 bases, leaving 9 bases between them. This CDR3 has 13 residues.

This clone showed up just once. This chain links TRBV5-6 with TRBJ1-4, with D possibly being TRBD1 (5 bases). Trimming removed 4 bases from V and 6 bases from J, with 19 bases in between. The CDR3 has 16 amino acids. CDR1 and CDR2 from the germline V gene are SGHDT and YYEEEE. CDR3 sequence: CASSPRGAGSDEKLFF. CDR3 DNA: TGTGCCAGCAGCCCCCGTGGCGCAGGGTCGGATGAAAAACTGTTTTTT.

This chain links TRBV27 with TRBJ1-4; 9 nucleotides match TRBD1. Trimming at V came to 5 bases and at J to 4 bases, leaving 11 bases not matched to a gene. Germline V gives CDR1 MNHEY, CDR2 SMNVEV (reference sequence). This CDR3 has 17 amino acids. The CDR3 region is CASSTLPGQGGNEKLFF. The DNA of the CDR3 is TGTGCCAGCAGTACGCTACCGGGACAGGGAGGTAATGAAAAACTGTTTTTT.

The rearrangement links TRBV27 to TRBJ2-7; the D gene is possibly TRBD2 (5 bases). Trimming took 0 bases from V and 1 from J, leaving 16 bases between them. CDR1 MNHEY and CDR2 SMNVEV come from the germline V gene (reference sequence). The CDR3 runs 17 residues. The CDR3, as DNA: TGTGCCAGCAGTTTATCAGGGCTTGGACTGCCGTCCTACGAGCAGTACTTC. It codes for CASSLSGLGLPSYEQYF.

The chain joins TRBV5-4 to TRBJ2-2, with no clear D. CDR1 is SGHNT and CDR2 is YYREEE in the germline V gene (reference sequence). V was cut by 2 bases and J by 8 bases, with 7 bases left in between. The CDR3 consists of 12 residues. The CDR3 protein is CASSLLPGELFF. The DNA of the CDR3 is TGTGCCAGCAGCTTACTACCGGGGGAGCTGTTTTTT.

This chain joins TRBV18 and TRBJ2-7; 9 positions agree with TRBD2. Looked up from germline, CDR1 is KGHSH and CDR2 is LQKENI. CDR3 length equals 16 residues. Unmatched junction bases numbered 10, after V lost 4 bases and J lost 3 bases. CDR3 protein: CASSLVAGEGFYEQYF. CDR3 coding DNA: TGTGCCAGCTCACTGGTAGCGGGAGAAGGTTTCTACGAGCAGTACTTC.

The chain combines TRBV9 with TRBJ2-7, with D perhaps given as TRBD1 or TRBD2 (5 bases each). From germline, CDR1 is SGDLS and CDR2 YYNGEE. The CDR3 runs to 14 residues. Trimming removed 4 bases from V and 3 bases from J, with 14 bases in between. CDR3 region: CASSPRDGYYEQYF. CDR3 coding DNA: TGTGCCAGCAGCCCCCGGGACGGTTACTACGAGCAGTACTTC.

As for this clone: A junction boundary mismatches the germline segment, possibly from a read error. The genes are TRBV7-9 and TRBJ2-7; TRBD1 agrees at 7 bases. The germline V gene has CDR1 SEHNR and CDR2 FQNEAQ (reference sequence). The CDR3 contains 14 residues. In DNA, the CDR3 is TGTGCCAGCAGCCACCCCGGGACAGCCTACGAGCGGTACTTC. Translating gives CASSHPGTAYERYF.

The J gene is TRBJ2-5, the V gene TRBV10-3, with 7 bases lining up with TRBD1. The V gene end was trimmed by 2 bases and the J gene end by 1 base; junction bases not matched to a gene: 7. CDR1 and CDR2 from the germline V gene are ENHRY and SYGVKD. The CDR3 runs 16 residues. CDR3 in DNA: TGTGCCATCAGTGAGGCCACCCGGGACAGCCAAGAGACCCAGTACTTC. Protein product: CAISEATRDSQETQYF.

CDR3 region: CASSQDRTTKNIQYF. The DNA of the CDR3 is TGCGCCAGCAGCCAAGATCGAACCACCAAAAACATTCAGTACTTC. The chain is built from TRBV4-3 and TRBJ2-4; D gene unclear. The length of the CDR3 is 15 residues. Trimming cost V 0 bases and J 2 bases, with 8 bases left between them. Germline lookup yields CDR1 LGHNA and CDR2 YSLEER.

The chain couples TRBV2 to TRBJ2-7; either TRBD1 or TRBD2 may fit D (5 bases each). V lost 6 bases to trimming and J lost 2 bases, with 17 bases between them. The CDR3 consists of 15 residues. Germline-derived CDR1 and CDR2 are SNHLY and FYNNEI. As DNA, the CDR3 is TGTGCCAGCAGCGGCTGGGACGGCAAAACCTACGAGCAGTACTTC. Translated: CASSGWDGKTYEQYF.

Of note for this clone: Other DNA sequences in the same sample also yield this CDR3. The rearrangement uses TRBV11-2 and TRBJ2-7; D is uncertain. Trimming removed 4 bases at V and 5 bases at J, with 12 bases between. The CDR3 sequence is 13 residues long. Germline V CDR1 and CDR2: SGHAT, FQNNGV. CDR3 sequence (DNA): TGTGCCAGCAGCTCTGGCAGAGCCCACGAGCAGTACTTC. Its translation: CASSSGRAHEQYF.

The J gene is TRBJ2-6, the V gene TRBV30; D might be TRBD2 (6 bases). The CDR3 spans 17 residues. Germline values: CDR1 GTSNPN, CDR2 SVGIG (reference sequence). V was clipped by 0 bases and J by 2 bases, with 14 bases between them. CDR3 loop: CAWSVIGGRTGANVLTF. CDR3 coding DNA: TGTGCCTGGAGTGTAATCGGGGGTAGAACTGGGGCCAACGTCCTGACTTTC.

The chain uses TRBV28 and TRBJ2-7; D is possibly TRBD1 (6 bases). With 3 bases removed from V and 5 bases from J, the gap between germline ends came to 11 bases. The CDR3 covers 13 residues. Germline CDR1 is MDHEN and CDR2 is SYDVKM. The CDR3 reads CASSLREGDEQYF. The CDR3 bases are TGTGCCAGCAGTTTGCGTGAGGGGGACGAGCAGTACTTC.

As regards this clone: Because it lacks the conserved phenylalanine or tryptophan at the end, this CDR3 is likely a read error. No DNA is shown, since the ends of the CDR3 on it are uncertain; the CDR3 is the one TCRdb lists. This chain connects TRBV15 to TRBJ1-2; the table's D gene call, TRBD1, was not cross checked with the DNA. From its first to its last residue, the CDR3 has 14 amino acids. Looked up from germline, CDR1 is LNHNV and CDR2 is YYDKDF (reference sequence). CDR3 loop: CATSRDPRTVIVLS.

The genes are TRBV7-3 and TRBJ1-1; a weak D match, TRBD1 (5 bases). Germline V gene lookup returns CDR1 SGHTA and CDR2 FQGTGA. The CDR3 consists of 13 residues. V was shortened by 5 bases and J by 4 bases, with 11 bases between the two germline ends. In nucleotides, the CDR3 is TGTGCCAGCAGCAAAGACAGAGGCACTGAAGCTTTCTTT. Amino acid sequence: CASSKDRGTEAFF.

J is TRBJ2-5 and V is TRBV29-1, with 14 nucleotides matching TRBD2. J was trimmed by 5 bases and V by 2 bases; bases with no gene match: 10. This CDR3 contains 17 residues. Per the germline V gene, CDR1 is SQVTM and CDR2 is ANQGSEA. CDR3 sequence: CSVEMVRGLAGEETQYF. CDR3 sequence (DNA): TGCAGCGTTGAAATGGTCCGGGGACTAGCGGGAGAGGAGACCCAGTACTTC.